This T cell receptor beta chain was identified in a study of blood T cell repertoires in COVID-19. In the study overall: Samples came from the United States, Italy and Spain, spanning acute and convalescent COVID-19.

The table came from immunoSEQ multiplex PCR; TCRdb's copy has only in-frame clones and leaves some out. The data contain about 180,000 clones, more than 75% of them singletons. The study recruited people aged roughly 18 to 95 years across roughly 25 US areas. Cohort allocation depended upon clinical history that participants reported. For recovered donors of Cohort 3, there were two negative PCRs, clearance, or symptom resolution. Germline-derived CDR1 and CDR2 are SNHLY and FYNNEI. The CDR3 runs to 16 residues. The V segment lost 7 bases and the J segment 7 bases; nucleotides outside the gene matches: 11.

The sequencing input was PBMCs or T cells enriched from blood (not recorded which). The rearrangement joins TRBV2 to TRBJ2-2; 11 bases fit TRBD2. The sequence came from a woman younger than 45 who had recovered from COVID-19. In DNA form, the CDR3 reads TGTGCCAGCAAAAAATCGACTAGCGGGATTGACGGGGAGCTGTTTTTT. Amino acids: CASKKSTSGIDGELFF.